This paragraph covers one T cell receptor beta chain sequence. Its antigen is undetermined. This table comes from immunoSEQ multiplex PCR, and its TCRdb copy is limited to in-frame clones, with some not included. The sample yields 150,000 or so clones, roughly nine tenths seen once. The V end was cut by 4 bases, the J end by 6 bases, with 21 bases between. CDR3 length: 16 amino acids. In germline, CDR1 is MGHRA, CDR2 YSYEKL. The data were obtained in a study of T cell responses to AZD1222 COVID-19 vaccine. Study-level findings and limits: Regions 160-218 and 743-854 dominated among vaccine-associated CD4 TCRs spanning spike. Only after the peak T cell response were repertoires sampled.

The TCR was taken from an adult in good health. The genes are TRBV4-1 and TRBJ1-2, with D possibly being TRBD1 (5 bases). The material sequenced was peripheral blood, taken on day 0 of AZD1222 vaccination. The CDR3 loop reads CASSPQEGRGVDGYTF. The CDR3 DNA follows: TGCGCCAGCAGCCCTCAGGAGGGACGTGGTGTTGATGGCTACACCTTC.